The 2 T cell receptor beta chains listed next were all sequenced from one sample in a study of monozygotic twins with cystic fibrosis. Clones were sequenced by immunoSEQ multiplex PCR, and TCRdb holds only the in-frame ones, with some missing. The repertoire holds fewer than 20,000 clones, with around 96% as singletons. The sequenced sample consisted of blood. These receptors originate from a girl aged 2 to 9 with cystic fibrosis.

This clone was found once. The V call is TRBV6-5, the J call TRBJ1-3; D is unresolved. From germline, CDR1 is MNHEY and CDR2 SVGAGI. The CDR3 spans 15 residues. V lost 2 bases and J 1 base, leaving 9 bases between the germline ends. The CDR3 sequence: CASSYAWESGNTIYF. CDR3 nucleotide sequence: TGTGCCAGCAGTTACGCGTGGGAGTCTGGAAACACCATATATTTT.

This sequence joins TRBV4-1 and TRBJ2-5, with D maybe TRBD2 (6 bases). Between the trimmed V and J ends, which lost 2 bases and 3 bases, there was a span of 16 bases. The CDR3 totals 16 residues. Germline V lookup: CDR1 MGHRA, CDR2 YSYEKL. CDR3 coding DNA: TGCGCCAGCAGCCAATCTACCTCGGGGGAAGAAGAGACCCAGTACTTC. Amino acids: CASSQSTSGEEETQYF.